A selection of T cell receptor beta chains follows, all from one sample in a study of patients and donors after allogeneic stem cell transplantation. TCRdb recomputed calls from the RT-PCR reads with MiXCR, one row per CDR3 protein. The sample records about 960,000 distinct CDR3 sequences, under 20% being singletons. The specimen sequenced was blood, either unsorted or a sorted T cell fraction (not recorded which). These receptors all come from a human donor who was either an allogeneic HSCT recipient or a stem cell or donor lymphocyte infusion donor (not recorded which). It is not recorded whose cells these are; they may come from a transplant donor. Both conserved end residues are part of each CDR3. The D gene is left open where the match is weak. A clone size is listed for some rows: how often the clone was seen (once, few, many), or a class if it is expanded.

few	.	TRBV4-1	TRBJ1-1	TGCGCCAGCAGCCAAGGGGCCGCGCTGGGCACTGAAGCTTTCTTT	CASSQGAALGTEAFF
many	TRBD1	TRBV5-1	TRBJ2-7	TGCGCCAGCAGCTTGGACGGGACAGGGGTATACGAGCAGTACTTC	CASSLDGTGVYEQYF
.	.	TRBV7-9	TRBJ1-5	TGTGCCAGCAGCTTATTGGTCGGGAGTAATAGCAATCAGCCCCAGCATTTT	CASSLLVGSNSNQPQHF
many	.	TRBV6-5	TRBJ2-5	TGTGCCAGCAGTTACTCCGTCAGGGGTGGGCAAGAGACCCAGTACTTC	CASSYSVRGGQETQYF
many	.	TRBV5-1	TRBJ2-1	TGCGCCAGCAGCTTGTCGGCGGGTATTGAGCAGTTCTTC	CASSLSAGIEQFF
many	TRBD1	TRBV7-2	TRBJ2-2	TGTGCCAGCAGCTCACCGGGACAGACCACCGGGGAGCTGTTTTTT	CASSSPGQTTGELFF
few	.	TRBV27	TRBJ1-2	TGTGCCAGCAGTCCTTCATGGGATCTTAACTATGGCTACACCTTC	CASSPSWDLNYGYTF
.	TRBD2	TRBV12-3/TRBV12-4	TRBJ2-5	TGTGCCAGCAGTTTATCTACTAGCGGGGATGCTGAGACCCAGTACTTC	CASSLSTSGDAETQYF
.	TRBD1	TRBV5-1	TRBJ2-7	TGCGCCAGCAGCTTGGCCCCGGGACAGAACTACGAGCAGTACTTC	CASSLAPGQNYEQYF
.	.	TRBV28	TRBJ2-4	TGTGCCAGCACCCTAGGGGGGGTAGGCAAAAACATTCAGTACTTC	CASTLGGVGKNIQYF
few	.	TRBV6-5	TRBJ2-2	TGTGCCAGCAGTTACTCGATTCTAGTTGCCGCCGGGGAGCTGTTTTTT	CASSYSILVAAGELFF
few	.	TRBV20-1	TRBJ2-1	TGCAGTGCTAGGAGGCTAGCGCTAGTGGATGAGCAGTTCTTC	CSARRLALVDEQFF
many	TRBD1	TRBV7-9	TRBJ1-2	TGTGCCAGCAGCCTATCGGGACAGGGACACTATGGCTACACCTTC	CASSLSGQGHYGYTF
many	.	TRBV24-1	TRBJ1-5	TGTGCCACCAGTGAACCGGGCCGAAGTCAGCCCCAGCATTTT	CATSEPGRSQPQHF
.	.	TRBV6-6	TRBJ1-1	TGTGCCAGCAGTTACCGACGGGATGAAGCTTTCTTT	CASSYRRDEAFF
.	TRBD2	TRBV7-2	TRBJ2-2	TGTGCCAGCAGTCGAAATAGCGGGGGGGCCAGCGGGGAGCTGTTTTTT	CASSRNSGGASGELFF
.	.	TRBV28	TRBJ2-1	TGTGCCAGCAGTTTAGGGGCTCCACAGTTCTTC	CASSLGAPQFF
few	.	TRBV6-5	TRBJ2-3	TGTGCCACCGTCCTGGGCGGTACGCAGTATTTT	CATVLGGTQYF
few	.	TRBV6-6	TRBJ2-3	TGTGCCAGCAGTTTCATACTATCCGATACGCAGTATTTT	CASSFILSDTQYF
.	.	TRBV6-2/TRBV6-3	TRBJ1-2	TGTGCCAGCAGTTACTCGGCAGGGAAGATTGGCTACACCTTC	CASSYSAGKIGYTF
.	.	TRBV20-1	TRBJ1-5	TGCAGTGCTCTTCAGGGGAAATTGGAGCCCCAGCATTTT	CSALQGKLEPQHF
many	.	TRBV24-1	TRBJ2-1	TGTGCCACCAGTGATGGAGTCAATGAGCAGTTCTTC	CATSDGVNEQFF
.	.	TRBV25-1	TRBJ1-2	TGTGCCAGCAGTGAATCAGTAAACTATGGCTACACCTTC	CASSESVNYGYTF
few	TRBD1	TRBV9	TRBJ2-1	TGTGCCAGCAGCTATGGCCGGACAGGGACCTACAATGAGCAGTTCTTC	CASSYGRTGTYNEQFF
many	.	TRBV7-8	TRBJ2-7	TGTGCCAGCAGCTCTGAATTCAGCGCGGGCGAGCAGTACTTC	CASSSEFSAGEQYF
.	.	TRBV6-5	TRBJ2-2	TGTGCCAGCAGTTACTCGAGCGGGACCGGGGAGCTGTTTTTT	CASSYSSGTGELFF
few	.	TRBV29-1	TRBJ2-7	TGCAGCGTTGAATCGGGCTACGAGCAGTACTTC	CSVESGYEQYF
few	.	TRBV6-5	TRBJ2-5	TGTGCCAGCAGTTCCCACAGTCACCAAGAGACCCAGTACTTC	CASSSHSHQETQYF
few	.	TRBV20-1	TRBJ2-3	TGCAGTGCTAGAGATTGGCGCGGGAGCACAGATACGCAGTATTTT	CSARDWRGSTDTQYF
.	TRBD2	TRBV10-3	TRBJ2-3	TGTGCCATCAGTGAGTCGACGGGAGGAGCAGATACGCAGTATTTT	CAISESTGGADTQYF
few	.	TRBV9	TRBJ1-2	TGTGCCAGCAGCACAGATACCTATGGCTACACCTTC	CASSTDTYGYTF
.	.	TRBV29-1	TRBJ1-2	TGCAGCGTTGAAGATACAATTTATGGCTACACCTTC	CSVEDTIYGYTF
.	TRBD2	TRBV6-2/TRBV6-3	TRBJ2-7	TGTGCCAGCAGTCAACTAGCGGGAGTCTACGAGCAGTACTTC	CASSQLAGVYEQYF
.	.	TRBV15	TRBJ1-6	TGTGCCACCGGGGGAGTGGGTCATAATTCACCCCTCCACTTT	CATGGVGHNSPLHF
.	.	TRBV12-5	TRBJ1-2	TGTGCTAGGGCGGTCGGCTACACCTTC	CARAVGYTF
.	.	TRBV7-8	TRBJ2-1	TGTGCCAGCAGCTTAGAACACAGCTCCTACAATGAGCAGTTCTTC	CASSLEHSSYNEQFF
many	.	TRBV12-3/TRBV12-4	TRBJ2-7	TGTGCCAGCAGTACGACCTCGGGTTACGAGCAGTACTTC	CASSTTSGYEQYF
.	TRBD2	TRBV28	TRBJ2-7	TGTGCCAGCAGTTTCTTTGGACTAGCGGTCCTGAGCTCCTACGAGCAGTGCTTC	CASSFFGLAVLSSYEQCF
.	.	TRBV4-1	TRBJ2-3	TGCGCCAGCAGCCAACTCGCGGCGGCTAGCAAAACGTATTTT	CASSQLAAASKTYF
.	.	TRBV4-1	TRBJ1-5	TGCGCCAGCAGCCTTTTGGTCAGCTCCAATCAGCCCCAGCATTTT	CASSLLVSSNQPQHF
.	TRBD2	TRBV6-5	TRBJ2-1	TGTGCCAGCAGTTCCCGTAGCGGGGGAATCTCGCATGAGCAGTTCTTC	CASSSRSGGISHEQFF
few	TRBD1	TRBV29-1	TRBJ1-2	TGCAGCGTGAGCCTTGAACGCCCGGGACAGGGAAACTATGGCTACACCTTC	CSVSLERPGQGNYGYTF
few	.	TRBV21-1	TRBJ2-7	TGTGCCAGCAGCAAAGAAGGGACAGGAGAAGAAATCTCCTACGAGCAGTACTTC	CASSKEGTGEEISYEQYF
many	.	TRBV20-1	TRBJ1-2	TGCAGTGCTAGACCCACTGACTATGGCTACACCTTC	CSARPTDYGYTF
many	TRBD2	TRBV4-3	TRBJ2-7	TGCGCCAGCAGCCAAGCAATAGCGGGGGGGCACGAGCAGTACTTC	CASSQAIAGGHEQYF